The 9 T cell receptor beta chains presented below share a single source sample, sequenced in a study of cytomegalovirus exposure and HLA in healthy donors. This PCR relied on a set of 60 Vbeta primers and 13 Jbeta primers. TCRdb's copy holds only in-frame clones and misses some; the assay was immunoSEQ multiplex PCR. Among 100,000 to 150,000 clones listed, about three quarters were seen once. The sample was PBMCs. These receptors came from a man aged 25-45 years in good health and CMV-seronegative.

The genes are TRBV5-1 and TRBJ2-7; 8 bases are shared with TRBD2. The V and J ends lost 0 bases and 3 bases, in that order; junction bases with no gene match: 5. CDR1 and CDR2 from the germline V gene are SGHRS and YFSETQ. The CDR3 has 15 amino acids. The CDR3 region has the DNA TGCGCCAGCAGCTTGGGACGGGGGGGCCTCTACGAGCAGTACTTC. It yields the protein CASSLGRGGLYEQYF.

This clone showed up just once. This chain joins TRBV2 and TRBJ2-5, with 8 bases lining up with TRBD2. Trimming at V came to 4 bases and at J to 3 bases, leaving 4 bases not matched to a gene. The CDR3 runs to 14 residues. Germline values: CDR1 SNHLY, CDR2 FYNNEI. The CDR3 loop is CASSANGGEETQYF. The DNA for the CDR3 is TGTGCCAGCAGTGCCAACGGGGGGGAAGAGACCCAGTACTTC.

This chain links TRBV9 with TRBJ2-7; tentative D call: TRBD1 (6 bases). The CDR3 runs to 13 residues. V gave up 3 bases and J gave up 3 bases, with 10 bases separating them. Germline V gene data show CDR1 as SGDLS and CDR2 as YYNGEE. The CDR3 nucleotides read TGTGCCAGCAGCGCAACAGGGTACTACGAGCAGTACTTC. Its protein product is CASSATGYYEQYF.

In its sample, this clone was seen a few times. The identical CDR3 is also encoded by other nucleotide sequences in the sample. V usage is TRBV4-3 and J usage is TRBJ2-7, with 10 bases identical to TRBD1. This CDR3 spans 16 amino acids. V gave up 0 bases and J gave up 2 bases; unmatched junction bases: 4. Germline V gives CDR1 LGHNA, CDR2 YSLEER. DNA of the CDR3: TGCGCCAGCAGCCAAGATAGGGGGACAGGGGCCTACGAGCAGTACTTC. Translated: CASSQDRGTGAYEQYF.

The chain combines TRBV28 with TRBJ2-1; TRBD1 agrees at 7 bases. V lost 2 bases to trimming and J lost 4 bases; unmatched junction nucleotides: 2. Per germline, CDR1 MDHEN and CDR2 SYDVKM. The CDR3 consists of 14 residues. CDR3 sequence: CASSLGDRYNEQFF. The CDR3 nucleotides read TGTGCCAGCAGTTTAGGGGACAGATACAATGAGCAGTTCTTC.

This rearrangement joins TRBV18 to TRBJ1-6; 7 positions match TRBD1. This CDR3 spans 16 amino acids. Germline CDR1 and CDR2: KGHSH and LQKENI. With 5 bases clipped from V and 7 bases from J, the junction kept 11 bases outside the gene matches. DNA for the CDR3: TGTGCCAGCTCATCCGCTATGGGACAGACAAATTCACCCCTCCACTTT. Translated, it gives CASSSAMGQTNSPLHF.

This chain joins TRBV7-9 and TRBJ1-6; unclear D gene. The V end was cut by 5 bases, the J end by 6 bases, with 8 bases between. Germline CDR1 is SEHNR and CDR2 is FQNEAQ (reference sequence). The CDR3 consists of 13 residues. CDR3 region: CASSPVVNSPLHF. The CDR3 DNA follows: TGTGCCAGCAGCCCGGTAGTTAATTCACCCCTCCACTTT.

As regards this clone: At one end the junction does not follow the germline gene, possibly because of a read error. The J gene is TRBJ2-7, the V gene TRBV5-1; D gene ambiguous. The germline gives CDR1 SGHRS, CDR2 YFSETQ. The CDR3 is 14 residues long. The DNA of the CDR3 is TGCGCCAACAGCTTCCATGGAAGCGCCTACGAGCAGTACTTC. Its translation is CANSFHGSAYEQYF.

This clone occurred once. The chain has TRBV7-8 and TRBJ1-2; D is perhaps TRBD1 (6 bases). This CDR3 has 13 amino acids. Trimming took off 6 bases at V and 8 bases at J, with 16 bases between the two ends. The V gene's germline CDR1 is SGHVS and CDR2 FQNEAQ. CDR3 nucleotide sequence: TGTGCCAGCAGTTCCGGCAGGGGTATCGGCTACACCTTC. This translates into CASSSGRGIGYTF. Full variable domain (missing parts from reference TRBV7-8 and TRBJ1-2): GAGVSQSPRYKVAKRGQDVALRCDPISGHVSLFWYQQALGQGPEFLTYFQNEAQLDKSGLPSDRFFAERPEGSVSTLKIQRTQQEDSAVYLCASSSGRGIGYTFGSGTRLTVV.